This TCR beta chain was documented in a study of blood T cell repertoires in COVID-19. Study details: Acute and convalescent COVID-19 samples came from the United States, Italy and Spain. Sources were T cells, B-cell-depleted T cells, or PBMCs; the material itself was cDNA or gDNA.

Seattle participants joined during active infection and were tracked over time. In the authors' workflow: Amplifying reference gene primers gave estimates of nucleated cell counts. Some clones are missing from TCRdb's copy, which holds only in-frame ones; the method was immunoSEQ multiplex PCR. The D gene and trimming were derived from the DNA, and the V and J assignments and clone size from that table. The sample records about 180,000 clones, roughly 77% being singletons. Germline values: CDR1 MNHNY, CDR2 SVGAGI (reference sequence). Trimming stripped 5 bases from V and 0 bases from J, with 14 bases between. This CDR3 comprises 16 residues.

Sequenced input: peripheral blood. V gene TRBV6-6 combines with J gene TRBJ1-3; D call uncertain. This clonotype was obtained from a woman of 80 years or more with COVID-19, enrolled during active disease. The CDR3 loop is CASSPTLSNSGNTIYF. The CDR3 DNA reads as TGTGCCAGCAGTCCCACCCTATCCAACTCTGGAAACACCATATATTTT.